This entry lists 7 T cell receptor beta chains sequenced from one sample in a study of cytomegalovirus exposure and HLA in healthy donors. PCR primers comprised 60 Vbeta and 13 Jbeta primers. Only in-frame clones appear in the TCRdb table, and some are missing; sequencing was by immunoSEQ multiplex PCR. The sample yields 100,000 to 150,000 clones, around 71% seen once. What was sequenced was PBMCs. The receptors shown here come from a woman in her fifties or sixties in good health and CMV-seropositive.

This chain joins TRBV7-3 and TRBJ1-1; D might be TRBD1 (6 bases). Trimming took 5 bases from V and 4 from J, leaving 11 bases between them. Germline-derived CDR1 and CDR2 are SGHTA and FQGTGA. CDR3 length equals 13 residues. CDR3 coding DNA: TGTGCCAGCAGCGTACAGGGTTCCACTGAAGCTTTCTTT. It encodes CASSVQGSTEAFF.

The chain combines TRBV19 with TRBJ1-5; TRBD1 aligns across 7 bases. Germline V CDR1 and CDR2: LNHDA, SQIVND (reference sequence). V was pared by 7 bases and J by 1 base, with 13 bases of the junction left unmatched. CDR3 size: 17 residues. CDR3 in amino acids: CASKNSYETGSNQPQHF. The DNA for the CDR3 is TGTGCCAGTAAAAACTCTTATGAGACAGGGAGCAATCAGCCCCAGCATTTT.

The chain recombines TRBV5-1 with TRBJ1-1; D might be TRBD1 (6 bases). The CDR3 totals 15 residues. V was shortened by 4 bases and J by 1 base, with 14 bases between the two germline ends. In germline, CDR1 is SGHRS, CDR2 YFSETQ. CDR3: CASSLRQDGNTEAFF. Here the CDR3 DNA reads TGCGCCAGCAGCCTCAGACAGGACGGGAACACTGAAGCTTTCTTT.

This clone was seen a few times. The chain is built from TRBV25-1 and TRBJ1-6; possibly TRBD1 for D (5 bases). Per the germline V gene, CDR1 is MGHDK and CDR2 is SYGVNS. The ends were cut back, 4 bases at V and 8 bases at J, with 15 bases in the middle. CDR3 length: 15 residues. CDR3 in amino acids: CASSAGGVRDSPLHF. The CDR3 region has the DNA TGTGCCAGCAGTGCGGGGGGGGTTAGGGATTCACCCCTCCACTTT.

The chain's CDR3 is CASSEVLTLRGNEQFF. In nucleotides, the CDR3 is TGTGCCAGCAGTGAGGTACTGACGCTTCGGGGGAATGAGCAGTTCTTC. V usage is TRBV2 and J usage is TRBJ2-1; possibly TRBD2 for D (6 bases). This CDR3 comprises 16 residues. Looked up from germline, CDR1 is SNHLY and CDR2 is FYNNEI. V dropped 3 bases and J dropped 7 bases, with 19 bases sitting between them.

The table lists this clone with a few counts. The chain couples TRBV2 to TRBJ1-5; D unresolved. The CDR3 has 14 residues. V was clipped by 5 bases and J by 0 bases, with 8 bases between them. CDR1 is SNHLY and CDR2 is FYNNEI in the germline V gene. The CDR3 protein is CASSTANSNQPQHF. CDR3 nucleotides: TGTGCCAGCAGTACAGCTAATAGCAATCAGCCCCAGCATTTT. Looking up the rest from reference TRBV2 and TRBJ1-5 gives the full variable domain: EPEVTQTPSHQVTQMGQEVILRCVPISNHLYFYWYRQILGQKVEFLVSFYNNEISEKSEIFDDQFSVERPDGSNFTLKIRSTKLEDSAMYFCASSTANSNQPQHFGDGTRLSIL.

The chain's CDR3 is CAISRQAGNQPQHF. In DNA form, the CDR3 reads TGTGCCATCAGTAGACAGGCTGGCAATCAGCCCCAGCATTTT. This chain links TRBV10-3 with TRBJ1-5, with D perhaps TRBD1 (6 bases). Germline CDR1 ENHRY, CDR2 SYGVKD. V dropped 5 bases and J dropped 2 bases, with 10 bases sitting between them. The CDR3 runs 14 residues.